This T cell receptor (beta chain) is from a study of a mutant IDH1 vaccine in newly diagnosed glioma. About the research overall: With temozolomide cycles, or 4-6 weeks after radiotherapy alone, vaccination was started. Receipt of radiotherapy, temozolomide, or both preceded the study, and most received both.

Time point specified: week 5, during vaccination. With topical imiquimod, each dose of the vaccine consisted of 300 ug of mutant IDH1 20-mer peptide. The CDR3 is 12 amino acids. The germline CDR1 and CDR2 sequences are PRHDT and FYEKMQ (reference sequence). V was clipped by 10 bases and J by 4 bases, with 13 bases between them. As to this clone: Its antigen is unidentified.

Repertoires were generated with immunoSEQ multiplex PCR, while TCRdb's copy carries only in-frame clones and drops some. The sample shows over 25,000 clones, 87% of them seen only once. The receptor was derived from a woman between 40 and 50 years old with glioma. Some clones in this sample may be carry-over from other donors' samples. The chain links TRBV13 to TRBJ1-2; D gene ambiguous. The sequencing used peripheral blood mononuclear cells (PBMCs), collected from a glioma patient whose treatment included an IDH1 peptide vaccine. This chain's CDR3 is CATEVGSYGYTF. The CDR3 DNA follows: TGTGCCACTGAAGTGGGGAGCTATGGCTACACCTTC.